Here is one T cell receptor (beta chain) with its context. Its specificity is unknown. The data derive from a study of T cell responses to AZD1222 COVID-19 vaccine. Points from the study as a whole: Most donors were white British and more were female, and clonal diversity was possibly underestimated. Only 5 or 6 people who got AZD1222 tested seropositive at baseline. The study found Spike-specific TCR breadth and depth rose after two AZD1222 doses. After the peak T cell response, and only then, were repertoires sampled.

Measured with immunoSEQ multiplex PCR; TCRdb has only the in-frame clones, and not every one. The repertoire has over 100,000 clones, approximately 84% of them found once; the top ten carry around a tenth. The CDR3 loop spans 16 amino acids. V was cut by 4 bases and J by 4 bases, with 18 bases left in between. The germline V gene encodes CDR1 SGDLS and CDR2 YYNGEE. Source: peripheral blood, taken on day 0 of AZD1222 vaccination. The chain joins TRBV9 to TRBJ2-1; D might be TRBD2 (6 bases). This TCR was recovered from an adult in good health. The CDR3 sequence is CASSPTISGPYNEQFF. Written as DNA, the CDR3 is TGTGCCAGCAGCCCCACTATTAGCGGCCCATACAATGAGCAGTTCTTC.